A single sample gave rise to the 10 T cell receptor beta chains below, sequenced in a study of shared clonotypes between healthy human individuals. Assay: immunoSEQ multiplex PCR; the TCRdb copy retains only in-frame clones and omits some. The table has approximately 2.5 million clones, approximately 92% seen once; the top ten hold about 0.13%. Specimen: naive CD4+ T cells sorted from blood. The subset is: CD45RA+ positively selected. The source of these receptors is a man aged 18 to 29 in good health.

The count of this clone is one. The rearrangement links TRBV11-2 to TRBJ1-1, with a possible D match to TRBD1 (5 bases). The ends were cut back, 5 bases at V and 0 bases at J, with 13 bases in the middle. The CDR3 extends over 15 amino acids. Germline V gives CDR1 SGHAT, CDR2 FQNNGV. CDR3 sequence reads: CASSNGEGLNTEAFF. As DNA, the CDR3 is TGTGCCAGCAGCAACGGGGAGGGGTTGAACACTGAAGCTTTCTTT.

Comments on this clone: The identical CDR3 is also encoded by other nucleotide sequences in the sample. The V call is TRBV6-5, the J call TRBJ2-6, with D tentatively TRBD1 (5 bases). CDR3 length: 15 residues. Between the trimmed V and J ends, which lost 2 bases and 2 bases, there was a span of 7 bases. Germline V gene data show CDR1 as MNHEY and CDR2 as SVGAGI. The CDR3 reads CASSYGATGANVLTF. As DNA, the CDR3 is TGTGCCAGCAGTTACGGGGCGACTGGGGCCAACGTCCTGACTTTC.

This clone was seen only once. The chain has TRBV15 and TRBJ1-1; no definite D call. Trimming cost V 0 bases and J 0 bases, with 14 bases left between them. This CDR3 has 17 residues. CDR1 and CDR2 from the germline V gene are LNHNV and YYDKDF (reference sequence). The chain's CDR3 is CATSRDQSIPMNTEAFF. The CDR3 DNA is TGTGCCACCAGCAGAGATCAATCTATCCCGATGAACACTGAAGCTTTCTTT.

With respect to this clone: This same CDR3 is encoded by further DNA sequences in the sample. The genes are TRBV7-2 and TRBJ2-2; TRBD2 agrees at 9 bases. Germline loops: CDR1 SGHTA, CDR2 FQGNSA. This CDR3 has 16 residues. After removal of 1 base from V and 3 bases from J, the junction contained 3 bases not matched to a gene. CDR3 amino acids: CASSLVAGVDTGELFF. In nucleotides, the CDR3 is TGTGCCAGCAGCTTAGTAGCGGGAGTAGACACCGGGGAGCTGTTTTTT.

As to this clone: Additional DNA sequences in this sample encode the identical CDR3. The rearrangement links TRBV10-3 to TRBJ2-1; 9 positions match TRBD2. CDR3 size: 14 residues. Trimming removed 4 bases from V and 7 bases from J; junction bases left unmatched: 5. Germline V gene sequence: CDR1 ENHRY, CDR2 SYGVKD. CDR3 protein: CAISAGLAGNEQFF. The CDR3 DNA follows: TGTGCCATCAGTGCGGGACTAGCAGGGAATGAGCAGTTCTTC.

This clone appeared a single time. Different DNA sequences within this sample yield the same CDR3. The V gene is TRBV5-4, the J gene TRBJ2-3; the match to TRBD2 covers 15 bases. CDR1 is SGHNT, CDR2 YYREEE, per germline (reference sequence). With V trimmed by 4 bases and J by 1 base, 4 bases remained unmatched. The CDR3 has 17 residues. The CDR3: CASSRTSGRAGTDTQYF. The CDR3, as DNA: TGTGCCAGCAGCCGGACTAGCGGGAGGGCCGGCACAGATACGCAGTATTTT.

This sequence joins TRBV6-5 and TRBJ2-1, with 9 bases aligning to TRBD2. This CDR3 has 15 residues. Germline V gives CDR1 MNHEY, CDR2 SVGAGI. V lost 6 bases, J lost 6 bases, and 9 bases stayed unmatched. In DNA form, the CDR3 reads TGTGCCAGCAGCCGTAGCGGGAGTGGAGGCAATGAGCAGTTCTTC. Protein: CASSRSGSGGNEQFF.

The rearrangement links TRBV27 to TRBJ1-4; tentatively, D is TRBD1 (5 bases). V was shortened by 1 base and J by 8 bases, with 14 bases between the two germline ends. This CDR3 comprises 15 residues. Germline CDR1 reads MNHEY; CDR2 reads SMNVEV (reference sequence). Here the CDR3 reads CASSLYPGKREKLFF. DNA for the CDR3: TGTGCCAGCAGTTTATATCCAGGGAAACGCGAAAAACTGTTTTTT. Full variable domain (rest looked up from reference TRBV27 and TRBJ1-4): EAQVTQNPRYLITVTGKKLTVTCSQNMNHEYMSWYRQDPGLGLRQIYYSMNVEVTDKGDVPEGYKVSRKEKRNFPLILESPSPNQTSLYFCASSLYPGKREKLFFGSGTQLSVL.

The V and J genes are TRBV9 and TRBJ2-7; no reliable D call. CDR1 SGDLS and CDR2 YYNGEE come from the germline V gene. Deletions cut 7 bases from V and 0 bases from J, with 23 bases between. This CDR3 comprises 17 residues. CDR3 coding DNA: TGTGCCAGCGCCCCGTCTTCATACACTTTACTCTCCTACGAGCAGTACTTC. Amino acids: CASAPSSYTLLSYEQYF.

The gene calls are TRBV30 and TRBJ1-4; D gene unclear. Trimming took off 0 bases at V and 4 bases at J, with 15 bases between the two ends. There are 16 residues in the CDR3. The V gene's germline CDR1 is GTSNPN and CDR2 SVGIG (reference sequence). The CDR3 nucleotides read TGTGCCTGGAGTGTACACCCGGGAGACGTTAATGAAAAACTGTTTTTT. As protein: CAWSVHPGDVNEKLFF.